This T cell receptor (beta chain) was sequenced for a study of identifying expanded T cells in peripheral blood. Only in-frame clones appear in the TCRdb table, and some are missing; sequencing was by immunoSEQ multiplex PCR. Here the sample spans 91,000 or so clones, roughly 90% being singletons. This receptor was identified in a person aged 18 to 69 in good health. The sequenced sample was blood.

This CDR3 is CASSPQGPRETQYF. CDR3 nucleotides: TGTGCCAGCAGCCCACAGGGACCCCGAGAGACCCAGTACTTC. The rearrangement joins TRBV14 to TRBJ2-5; D may be TRBD1 (6 bases). The CDR3 covers 14 residues. Germline CDR1 is SGHDN and CDR2 is FVKESK. V was pared by 4 bases and J by 4 bases, with 13 bases between.